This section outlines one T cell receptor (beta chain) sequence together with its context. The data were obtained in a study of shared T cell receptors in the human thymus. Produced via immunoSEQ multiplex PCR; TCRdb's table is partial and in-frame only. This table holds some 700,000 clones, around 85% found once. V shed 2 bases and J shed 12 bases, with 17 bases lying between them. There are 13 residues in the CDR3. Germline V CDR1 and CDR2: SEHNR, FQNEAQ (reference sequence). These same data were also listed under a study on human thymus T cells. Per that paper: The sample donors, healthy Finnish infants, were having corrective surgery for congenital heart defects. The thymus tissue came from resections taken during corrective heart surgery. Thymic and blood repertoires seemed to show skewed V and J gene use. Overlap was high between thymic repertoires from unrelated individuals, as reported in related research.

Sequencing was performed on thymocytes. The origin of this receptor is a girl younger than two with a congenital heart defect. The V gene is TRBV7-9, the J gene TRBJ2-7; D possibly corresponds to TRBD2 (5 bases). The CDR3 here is CASSLRIDGERYF. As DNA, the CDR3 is TGTGCCAGCAGCTTACGAATAGACGGGGAACGGTACTTC.